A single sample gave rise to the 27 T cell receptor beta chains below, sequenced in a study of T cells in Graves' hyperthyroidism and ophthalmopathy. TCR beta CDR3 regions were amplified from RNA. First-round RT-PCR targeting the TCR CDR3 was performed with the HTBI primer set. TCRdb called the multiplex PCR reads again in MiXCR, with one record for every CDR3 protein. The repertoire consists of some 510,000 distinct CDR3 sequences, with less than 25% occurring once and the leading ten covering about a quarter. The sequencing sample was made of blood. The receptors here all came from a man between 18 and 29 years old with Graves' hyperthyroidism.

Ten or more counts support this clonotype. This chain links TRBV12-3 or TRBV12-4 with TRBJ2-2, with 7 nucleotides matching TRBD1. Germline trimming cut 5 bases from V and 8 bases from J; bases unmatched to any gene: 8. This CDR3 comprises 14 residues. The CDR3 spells CASSPTGSAGELFF. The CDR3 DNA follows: TGTGCCAGCAGTCCGACAGGGTCGGCTGGGGAGCTGTTTTTT.

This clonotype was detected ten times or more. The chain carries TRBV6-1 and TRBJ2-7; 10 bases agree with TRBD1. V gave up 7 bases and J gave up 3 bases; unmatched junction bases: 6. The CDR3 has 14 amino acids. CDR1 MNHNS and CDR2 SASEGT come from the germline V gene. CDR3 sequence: CASTLGTGDYEQYF. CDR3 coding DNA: TGTGCCAGCACCTTGGGGACAGGGGACTACGAGCAGTACTTC.

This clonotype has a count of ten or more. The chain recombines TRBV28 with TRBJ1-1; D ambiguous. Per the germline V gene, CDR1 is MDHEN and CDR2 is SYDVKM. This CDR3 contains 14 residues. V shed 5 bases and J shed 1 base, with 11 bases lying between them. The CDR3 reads CASSPHSENTEAFF. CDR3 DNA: TGTGCCAGCAGTCCCCACAGCGAGAACACTGAAGCTTTCTTT.

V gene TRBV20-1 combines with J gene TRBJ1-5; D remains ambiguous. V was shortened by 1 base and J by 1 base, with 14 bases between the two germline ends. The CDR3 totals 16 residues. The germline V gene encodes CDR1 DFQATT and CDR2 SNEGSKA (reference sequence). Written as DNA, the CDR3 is TGCAGTGCTAGAGTTACCCGGACTCAAAGCAATCAGCCCCAGCATTTT. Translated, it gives CSARVTRTQSNQPQHF.

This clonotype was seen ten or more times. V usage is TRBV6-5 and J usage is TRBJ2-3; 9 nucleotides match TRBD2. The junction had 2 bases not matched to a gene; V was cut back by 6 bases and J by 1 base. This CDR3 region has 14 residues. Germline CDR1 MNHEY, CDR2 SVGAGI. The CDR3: CASRLAGGTDTQYF. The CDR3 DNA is TGTGCCAGCAGGTTAGCGGGGGGCACAGATACGCAGTATTTT.

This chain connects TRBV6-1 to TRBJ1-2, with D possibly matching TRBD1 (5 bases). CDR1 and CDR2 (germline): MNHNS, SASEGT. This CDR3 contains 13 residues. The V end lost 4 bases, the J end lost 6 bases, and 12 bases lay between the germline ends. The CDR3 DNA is TGTGCCAGCAGTGGAGCCGACAGACATGGCTACACCTTC. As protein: CASSGADRHGYTF.

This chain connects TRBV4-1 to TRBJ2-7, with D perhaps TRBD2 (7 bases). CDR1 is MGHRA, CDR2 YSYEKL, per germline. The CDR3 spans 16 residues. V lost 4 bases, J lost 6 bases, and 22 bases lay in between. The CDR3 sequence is CASSLGVMGGPAEQYF. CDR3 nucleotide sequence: TGCGCCAGCAGCCTTGGGGTGATGGGGGGGCCCGCCGAGCAGTACTTC.

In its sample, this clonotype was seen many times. The CDR3 sequence is CSARDPAGGGYEQYF. The CDR3 nucleotides read TGCAGTGCTAGAGATCCCGCAGGGGGAGGCTACGAGCAGTACTTC. The chain recombines TRBV20-1 with TRBJ2-7, with D tentatively TRBD1 (7 bases). Per germline, CDR1 DFQATT and CDR2 SNEGSKA (reference sequence). The V and J ends lost 0 bases and 3 bases respectively, with 15 bases between them. CDR3 length: 15 amino acids.

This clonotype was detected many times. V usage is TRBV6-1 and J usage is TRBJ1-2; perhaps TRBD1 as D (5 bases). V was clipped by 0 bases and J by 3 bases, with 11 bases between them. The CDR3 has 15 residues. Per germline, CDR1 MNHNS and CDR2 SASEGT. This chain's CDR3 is CASSEARVGDYGYTF. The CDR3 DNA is TGTGCCAGCAGTGAAGCCCGGGTAGGGGACTATGGCTACACCTTC.

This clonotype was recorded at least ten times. The CDR3 nucleotides read TGTGCCAGCAGTCCCCCCAGATCCCTGGGCAATCAGCCCCAGCATTTT. This codes for CASSPPRSLGNQPQHF. J is TRBJ1-5 and V is TRBV28; D not resolved. Germline CDR1 is MDHEN and CDR2 is SYDVKM. The CDR3 sequence is 16 residues long. Deletions cut 5 bases from V and 2 bases from J, with 16 bases between.

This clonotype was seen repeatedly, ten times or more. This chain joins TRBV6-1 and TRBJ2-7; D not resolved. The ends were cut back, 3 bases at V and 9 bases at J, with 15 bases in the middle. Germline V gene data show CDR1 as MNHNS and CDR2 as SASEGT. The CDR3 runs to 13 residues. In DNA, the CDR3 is TGTGCCAGCAGTGATGACCACATGGGCGGGCAGTACTTC. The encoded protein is CASSDDHMGGQYF.

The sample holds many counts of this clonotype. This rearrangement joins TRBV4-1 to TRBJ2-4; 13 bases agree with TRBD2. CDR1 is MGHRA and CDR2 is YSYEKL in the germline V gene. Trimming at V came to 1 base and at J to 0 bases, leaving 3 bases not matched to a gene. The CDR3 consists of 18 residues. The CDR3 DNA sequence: TGCGCCAGCAGCCAAGGACTAGCGGGGGGTCTAGCCAAAAACATTCAGTACTTC. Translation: CASSQGLAGGLAKNIQYF.

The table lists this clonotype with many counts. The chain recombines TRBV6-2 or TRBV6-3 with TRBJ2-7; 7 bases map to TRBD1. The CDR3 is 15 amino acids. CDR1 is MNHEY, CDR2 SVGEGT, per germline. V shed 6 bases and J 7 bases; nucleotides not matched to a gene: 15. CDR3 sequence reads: CASRSGQLFRDEQYF. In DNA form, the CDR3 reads TGTGCCAGCAGATCGGGACAGCTATTTAGGGATGAGCAGTACTTC.

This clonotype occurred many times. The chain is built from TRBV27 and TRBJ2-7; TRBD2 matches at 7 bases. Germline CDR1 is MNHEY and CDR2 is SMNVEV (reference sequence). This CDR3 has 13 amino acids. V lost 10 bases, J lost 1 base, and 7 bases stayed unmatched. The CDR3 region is CATSSGESYEQYF. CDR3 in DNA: TGTGCCACCTCAAGCGGGGAATCCTACGAGCAGTACTTC.

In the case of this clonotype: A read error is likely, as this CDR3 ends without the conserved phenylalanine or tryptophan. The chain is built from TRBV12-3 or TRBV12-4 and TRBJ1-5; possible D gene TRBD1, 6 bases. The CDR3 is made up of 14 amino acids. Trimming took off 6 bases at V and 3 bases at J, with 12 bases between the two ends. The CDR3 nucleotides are TGTGCCAGCAGCCACGGACAGTTCAATCAGCCCCAGCATTAT. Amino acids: CASSHGQFNQPQHY.

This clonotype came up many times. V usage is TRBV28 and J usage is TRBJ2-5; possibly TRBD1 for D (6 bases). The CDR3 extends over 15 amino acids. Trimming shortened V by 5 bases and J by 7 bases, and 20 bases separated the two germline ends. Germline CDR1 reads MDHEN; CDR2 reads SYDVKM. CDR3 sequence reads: CASSDPLRGKGTQYF. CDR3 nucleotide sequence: TGTGCCAGCAGTGACCCTCTGAGGGGGAAAGGGACCCAGTACTTC.

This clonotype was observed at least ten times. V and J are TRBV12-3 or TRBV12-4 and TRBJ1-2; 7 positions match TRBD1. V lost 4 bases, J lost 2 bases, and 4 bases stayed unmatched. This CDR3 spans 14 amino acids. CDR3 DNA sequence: TGTGCCAGCAGTTGGGGACAGATCAACTATGGCTACACCTTC. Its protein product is CASSWGQINYGYTF.

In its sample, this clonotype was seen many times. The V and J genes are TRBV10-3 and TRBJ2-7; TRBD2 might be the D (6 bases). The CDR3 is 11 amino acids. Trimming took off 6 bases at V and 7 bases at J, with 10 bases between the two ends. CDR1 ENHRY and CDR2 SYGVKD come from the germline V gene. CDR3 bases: TGTGCCATCAGCGTCGGGGGAGAGCAGTACTTC. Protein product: CAISVGGEQYF.

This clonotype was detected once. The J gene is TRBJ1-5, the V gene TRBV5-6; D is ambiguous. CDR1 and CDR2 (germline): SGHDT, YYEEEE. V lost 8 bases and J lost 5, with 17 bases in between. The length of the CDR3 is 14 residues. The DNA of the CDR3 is TGTGCCAGTAGCATTCGGCAGCGATATCAGCCCCAGCATTTT. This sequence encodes CASSIRQRYQPQHF.

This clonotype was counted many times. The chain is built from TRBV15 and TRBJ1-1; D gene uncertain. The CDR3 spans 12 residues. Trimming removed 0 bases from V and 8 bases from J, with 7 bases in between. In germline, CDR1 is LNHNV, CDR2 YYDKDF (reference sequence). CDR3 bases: TGTGCCACCAGCAGAGATTTTGGGGAAGCTTTCTTT. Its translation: CATSRDFGEAFF.

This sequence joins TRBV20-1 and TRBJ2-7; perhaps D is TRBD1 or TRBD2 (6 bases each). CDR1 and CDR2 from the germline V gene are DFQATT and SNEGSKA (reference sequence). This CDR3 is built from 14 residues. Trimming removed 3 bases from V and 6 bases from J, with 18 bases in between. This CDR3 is CSASGGHVRREQYF. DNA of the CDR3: TGCAGTGCTAGCGGGGGCCATGTCCGCCGCGAGCAGTACTTC.

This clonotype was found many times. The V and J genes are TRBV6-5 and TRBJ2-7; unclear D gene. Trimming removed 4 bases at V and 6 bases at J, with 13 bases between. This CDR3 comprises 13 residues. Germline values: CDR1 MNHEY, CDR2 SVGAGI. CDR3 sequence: CASSFSRISEQYF. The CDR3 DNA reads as TGTGCCAGCAGTTTTTCGCGGATCTCCGAGCAGTACTTC.

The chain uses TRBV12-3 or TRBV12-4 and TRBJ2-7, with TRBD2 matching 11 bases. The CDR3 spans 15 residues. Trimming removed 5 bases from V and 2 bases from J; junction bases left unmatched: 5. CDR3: CASSPVAGGTYEQYF. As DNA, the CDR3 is TGTGCCAGCAGTCCCGTAGCGGGAGGGACCTACGAGCAGTACTTC.

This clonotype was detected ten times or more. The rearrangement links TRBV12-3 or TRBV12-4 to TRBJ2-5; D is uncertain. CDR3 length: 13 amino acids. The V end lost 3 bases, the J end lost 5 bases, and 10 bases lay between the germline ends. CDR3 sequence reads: CASSLKAAETQYF. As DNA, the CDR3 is TGTGCCAGCAGTTTGAAGGCCGCGGAGACCCAGTACTTC.

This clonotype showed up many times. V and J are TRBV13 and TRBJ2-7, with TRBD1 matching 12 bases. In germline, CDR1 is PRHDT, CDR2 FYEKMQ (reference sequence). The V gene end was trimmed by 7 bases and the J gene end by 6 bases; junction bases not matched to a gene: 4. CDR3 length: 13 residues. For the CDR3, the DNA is TGTGCCAGCAACCGGGACAGGGGGCTCGAGCAGTACTTC. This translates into CASNRDRGLEQYF.

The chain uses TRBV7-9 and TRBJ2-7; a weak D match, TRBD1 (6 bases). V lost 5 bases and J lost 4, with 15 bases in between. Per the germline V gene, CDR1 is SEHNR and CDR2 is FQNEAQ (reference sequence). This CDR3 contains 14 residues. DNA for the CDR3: TGTGCCAGCAGCCCAGGGGTGACCCCTTACGAGCAGTACTTC. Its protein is CASSPGVTPYEQYF.

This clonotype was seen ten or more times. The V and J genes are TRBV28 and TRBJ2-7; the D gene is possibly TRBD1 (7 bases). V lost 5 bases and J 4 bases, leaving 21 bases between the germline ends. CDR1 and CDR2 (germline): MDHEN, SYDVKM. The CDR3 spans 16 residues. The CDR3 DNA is TGTGCCAGCAGTCCCCTCCTGGAGGGGGCGAGGTACGAGCAGTACTTC. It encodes CASSPLLEGARYEQYF.